The source of this T cell receptor beta chain is a study of spatial heterogeneity in lung cancer. Each TCR cDNA molecule carried a unique molecular identifier. TCRdb re-derived calls from the 5' RACE reads in MiXCR, one entry per CDR3 protein. The sample includes about 2,700 distinct CDR3 sequences, approximately 8.5% of them seen just once. Time point of the sample: sample taken at primary tumor resection. From tumor, nontumor lung or frozen PBMC, whole RNA was taken unsorted for sequencing. The CDR3 covers 16 residues. Trimming at V came to 5 bases and at J to 2 bases, leaving 14 bases not matched to a gene. CDR1 and CDR2 from the germline V gene are SQVTM and ANQGSEA. Within the sample, this clonotype is large. Within a library made for alpha chains, this beta chain is off target, and its count is uninformative.

This material consisted of normal lung tissue next to the tumor, taken at surgery. The genes are TRBV29-1 and TRBJ1-2, with 7 bases that match TRBD1. The TCR sequence derives from a male donor with early-stage non-small cell lung cancer. The CDR3 protein is CSVPQNLPGQNYGYTF. Here the CDR3 DNA reads TGCAGCGTTCCCCAGAACCTACCGGGACAGAACTATGGCTACACCTTC. Full variable domain (missing parts from reference TRBV29-1 and TRBJ1-2): SAVISQKPSRDICQRGTSLTIQCQVDSQVTMMFWYRQQPGQSLTLIATANQGSEATYESGFVIDKFPISRPNLTFSTLTVSNMSPEDSSIYLCSVPQNLPGQNYGYTFGSGTRLTVV.